This T cell receptor (beta chain) came from a study of blood T cell repertoires in COVID-19. The V gene lost 3 bases and the J gene lost 5 bases, with 17 bases spanning the gap. The germline CDR1 and CDR2 sequences are MDHEN and SYDVKM. This CDR3 comprises 16 residues. Measured with immunoSEQ multiplex PCR; TCRdb has only the in-frame clones, and not every one. The repertoire holds 70,000 to 95,000 clones, with 65% to 90% as singletons. This chain connects TRBV28 to TRBJ1-5; D is possibly TRBD1 (5 bases). The sample consisted of peripheral blood. The receptor's source is a woman aged 50 to 60 with acute or convalescent COVID-19. The CDR3 sequence: CASSFFTSGLHQPQHF. CDR3 in DNA: TGTGCCAGCAGTTTTTTTACCTCAGGGCTTCATCAGCCCCAGCATTTT. The full variable domain, with the rest looked up from reference TRBV28 and TRBJ1-5, is DVKVTQSSRYLVKRTGEKVFLECVQDMDHENMFWYRQDPGLGLRLIYFSYDVKMKEKGDIPEGYSVSREKKERFSLILESASTNQTSMYLCASSFFTSGLHQPQHFGDGTRLSIL.